The T cell receptor (beta chain) under discussion was sequenced for a study of read filtering for tumor transcriptome and immune sequencing (TCRdb year 2020). About the study as a whole: The cohort was composed of approximately 16 male and over 13 female patients, with a mean age of about 65 years and an age range of about 45 to 90. Using the same bone marrow samples, the study compared TCR repertoires obtained by targeted immune repertoire sequencing with those obtained by bulk whole-transcriptome sequencing. One of the main goals was to work out a read-filtering strategy for immune repertoire data, in particular whether clonotypes backed by only a single read should be removed. After DNase treatment, whole-transcriptome libraries were prepared with the TruSeq RNA Access Library Prep Kit. Under revised international staging, eight or nine patients fell into R-ISS I, some 15 into R-ISS II and six or seven into R-ISS III. Per sample, about 3.5 to 10.27 million TCR-region mapped reads were obtained with IR-seq, compared with only 85 to 1273 with RNA-seq.

This clonotype has a count of ten or more. Its target antigen remains unknown. The sample holds no much larger clone one base away, and base qualities are not on file. Starting from about 400 ng RNA, TCR libraries were constructed with the Immunoverse kit using molecular barcoded adaptors that cover the alpha/delta and beta/gamma chains. TCR library preparation used the same RNA that was used for transcriptome sequencing. An Illumina HiSeq 4000 with 2 x 150 cycles was used to sequence the TCR libraries. Turning to the authors' computational methods: TCR reads were aligned to human V, D, J and C references and assembled into CDR3 clonotypes with MiXCR, including quality filtering and error correction. The tcR package in R was used for analysis of clonotype counts and gene usage diversity. For inspection of raw mapping reads, RNA-seq reads were mapped by STAR aligner version 2.5.3a onto GRCh37 of the human genome. To test how sequencing depth affected the clonotypes detected, IR-seq fastq files were randomly downsampled with Seqtk 1.3. TCRdb trimmed public reads at Q25 via fastp, called clones via MiXCR and kept in-frame beta chains. Duplicate CDR3 protein sequences are folded into a single record with the most common DNA and genes. The V and J calls reflect TCRdb's pipeline rather than the authors' work. Within this sample are over 45,000 distinct CDR3 sequences, with about 20% of them counted one time only. Less than 45% of the sample goes to the ten largest clones.

Every patient had bone marrow sampled at the time of active disease. Ficoll-Hypaque density gradient centrifugation was used to isolate bone marrow mononuclear cells. Myeloma plasma cells were removed and CD138-negative cells were obtained by negative selection following labeling with CD138 magnetic microbeads on a MACS separator. Flow cytometry on an Attune NxT with CD138 antibodies was used to check the purity of the isolated cells. TRIzol reagent was used to extract total RNA, and a NanoDrop spectrophotometer was used to quantify the extracted RNA. Paired RNA-seq and IR-seq were performed on the CD138-negative bone marrow sample of each patient. Findings and caveats that apply to the study as a whole: The sorted CD138-negative fraction was composed of a mixed bone marrow immune population rather than of purified T cells. IR-seq captured clonotypes at much higher depth and more reliably than RNA-seq, and smaller IR-seq throughput sufficed to identify most shared clonotypes. In IR-seq, roughly 79% of clonotypes but approximately 3.7% of total reads were represented by single-read clonotypes, whereas in RNA-seq, around 75% of clonotypes and almost 45% of reads were represented by single-read clonotypes. The correlation between IR-seq and RNA-seq shared clonotype proportions was increased by removal of single-read clonotypes.

The sequence was collected from a donor aged 40 or older with multiple myeloma. The specimen sequenced was a population of CD138-negative cells sorted from bone marrow. The cell subset or site label, read with the paper, signifies: bone marrow mononuclear cells depleted of CD138+ plasma/myeloma cells by negative magnetic selection.

The CDR3 sequence is CSESPGTSYFDEQFF. The DNA sequence follows: TGCAGCGAATCTCCCGGGACGTCTTACTTTGATGAGCAGTTCTTC. The chain is made from TRBV29-1 and TRBJ2-1, with the D assignment possibly TRBD1 or TRBD2, given 5 matching bases for each. At the junction V is shortened by 7 bases and J by 8 bases, with 24 bases in between. The cysteine opens and the phenylalanine closes a CDR3 of 15 amino acids. The DNA shown is the 45-base CDR3, in frame from base 1. Looking up the germline V gene yields CDR1 SQVTM and CDR2 ANQGSEA.